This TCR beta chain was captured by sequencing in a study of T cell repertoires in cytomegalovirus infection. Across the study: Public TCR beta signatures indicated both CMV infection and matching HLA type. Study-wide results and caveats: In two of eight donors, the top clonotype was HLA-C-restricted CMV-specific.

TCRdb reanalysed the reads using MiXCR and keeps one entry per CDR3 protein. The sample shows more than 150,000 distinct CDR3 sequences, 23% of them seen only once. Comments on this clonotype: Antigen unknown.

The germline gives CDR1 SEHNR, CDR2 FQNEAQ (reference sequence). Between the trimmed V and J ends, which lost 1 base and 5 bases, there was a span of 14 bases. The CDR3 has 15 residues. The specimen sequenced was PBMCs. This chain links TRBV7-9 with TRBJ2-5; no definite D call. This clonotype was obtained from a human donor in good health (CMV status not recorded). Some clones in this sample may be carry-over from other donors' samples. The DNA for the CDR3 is TGTGCCAGCAGCTTAGACGGCAGTCAAAGGGAGACCCAGTACTTC. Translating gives CASSLDGSQRETQYF.